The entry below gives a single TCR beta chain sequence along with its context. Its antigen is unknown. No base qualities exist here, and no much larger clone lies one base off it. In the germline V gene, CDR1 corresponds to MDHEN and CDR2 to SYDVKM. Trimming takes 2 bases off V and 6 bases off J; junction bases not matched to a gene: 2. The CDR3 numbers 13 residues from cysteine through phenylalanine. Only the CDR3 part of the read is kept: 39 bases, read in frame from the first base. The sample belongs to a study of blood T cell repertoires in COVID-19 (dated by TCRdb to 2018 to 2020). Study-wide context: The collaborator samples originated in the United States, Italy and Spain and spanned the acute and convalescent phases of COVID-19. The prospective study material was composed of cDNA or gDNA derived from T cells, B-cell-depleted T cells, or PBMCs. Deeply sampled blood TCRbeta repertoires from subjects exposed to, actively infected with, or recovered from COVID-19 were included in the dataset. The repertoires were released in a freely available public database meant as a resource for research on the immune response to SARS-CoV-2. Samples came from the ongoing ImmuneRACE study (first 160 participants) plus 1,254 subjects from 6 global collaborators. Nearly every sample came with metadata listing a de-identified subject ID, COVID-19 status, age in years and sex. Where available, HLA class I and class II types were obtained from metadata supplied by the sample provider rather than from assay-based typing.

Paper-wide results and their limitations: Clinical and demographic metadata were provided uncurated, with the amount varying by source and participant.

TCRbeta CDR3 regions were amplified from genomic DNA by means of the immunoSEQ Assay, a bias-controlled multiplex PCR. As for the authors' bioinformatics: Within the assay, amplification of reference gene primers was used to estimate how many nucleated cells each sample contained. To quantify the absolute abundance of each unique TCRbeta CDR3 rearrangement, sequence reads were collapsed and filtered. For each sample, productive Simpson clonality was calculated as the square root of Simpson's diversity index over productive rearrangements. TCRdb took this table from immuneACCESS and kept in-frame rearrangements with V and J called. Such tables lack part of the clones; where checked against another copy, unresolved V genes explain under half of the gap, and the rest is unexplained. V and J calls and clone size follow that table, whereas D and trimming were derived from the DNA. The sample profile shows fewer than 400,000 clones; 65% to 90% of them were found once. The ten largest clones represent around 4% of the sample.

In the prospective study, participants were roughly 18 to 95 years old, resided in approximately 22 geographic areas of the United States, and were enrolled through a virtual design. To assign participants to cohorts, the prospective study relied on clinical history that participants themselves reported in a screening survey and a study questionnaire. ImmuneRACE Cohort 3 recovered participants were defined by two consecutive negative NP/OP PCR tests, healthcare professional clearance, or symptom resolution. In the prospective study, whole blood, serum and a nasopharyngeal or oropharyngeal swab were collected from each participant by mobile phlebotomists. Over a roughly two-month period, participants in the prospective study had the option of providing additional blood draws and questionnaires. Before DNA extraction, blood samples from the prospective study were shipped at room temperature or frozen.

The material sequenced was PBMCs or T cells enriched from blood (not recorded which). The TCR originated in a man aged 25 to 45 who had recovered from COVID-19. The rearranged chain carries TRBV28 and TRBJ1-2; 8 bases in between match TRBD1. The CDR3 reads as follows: CASSLGQGNGYTF. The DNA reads TGTGCCAGCAGTTTAGGACAGGGAAATGGCTACACCTTC.